A selection of T cell receptor beta chains follows, all from one sample in a study of blood T cell repertoires in COVID-19. Data came from immunoSEQ multiplex PCR; TCRdb stores just in-frame clones and leaves some out. The table has 180,000 or so clones, about 91% seen once; the top ten hold 3.5% to 5%. The source material was peripheral blood. These receptor sequences come from a woman in her thirties with acute or convalescent COVID-19. CDR3s include the opening cysteine and the closing phenylalanine or tryptophan. A D gene is named only where the DNA matches it firmly. Only part of the rows carry a size: once, few, many, or a class if the clone is expanded.

clone_size | j_call | v_call | d_call | cdr3_nt | cdr3_aa
NA | TRBJ2-3 | TRBV7-9 | NA | TGTGCCAGCGTACCCCTAGGAAGCACCCTGGAAGATACGCAGTATTTT | CASVPLGSTLEDTQYF
NA | TRBJ1-1 | TRBV28 | TRBD1 | TGTGCCAGCAGCCCAGGGGGATGGAACACTGAAGCTTTCTTT | CASSPGGWNTEAFF
NA | TRBJ1-5 | TRBV28 | NA | TGTGCCAGCAGCCCCTCGGGGGTTTGGCCCCAGCATTTT | CASSPSGVWPQHF
NA | TRBJ1-1 | TRBV20-1 | NA | TGCAGTGCTCATAGGGGCACTGAAGCTTTCTTT | CSAHRGTEAFF
NA | TRBJ2-7 | TRBV9 | NA | TGTGCCAGCAGCTCGGAGGGGAGAGTTGGCCACGAGCAGTACTTC | CASSSEGRVGHEQYF
NA | TRBJ2-2 | TRBV6-6 | NA | TGTGCCAGCAGTTACACGTCCGCTACCCGGGAGCTGTTTTTT | CASSYTSATRELFF
NA | TRBJ2-1 | TRBV7-5 | NA | TGTGCCAGAAAGAGAGGGGGCTCCTACAATGAGCAGTTCTTC | CARKRGGSYNEQFF
once | TRBJ2-7 | TRBV10-3 | TRBD2 | TGTGCCATCAGTGAGTCACTAGCGGTAAGCTACGAGCAGTACTTC | CAISESLAVSYEQYF
NA | TRBJ2-5 | TRBV4-2 | TRBD2 | TGTGCCAGCAGCCAACTAGCGGGAGGGGTCCAAGAGACCCAGTACTTC | CASSQLAGGVQETQYF
NA | TRBJ2-2 | TRBV3-1/TRBV3-2 | NA | TGTGCCAGCAGCCAGTCGGGAAGGGTCGGGGAGCTGTTTTTT | CASSQSGRVGELFF
NA | TRBJ2-1 | TRBV5-6 | TRBD2 | TGTGCCAGCAGCCCGGGACTAGCGGGATACAATGAGCAGTTCTTC | CASSPGLAGYNEQFF
NA | TRBJ2-5 | TRBV20-1 | TRBD1 | TGCAGTGCGAGTACAGGGGGCGCGACCCAGTACTTC | CSASTGGATQYF
NA | TRBJ2-3 | TRBV11-2 | NA | TGTGCCAGCAGCCAACAGGGTAGGCAGTATTTT | CASSQQGRQYF
NA | TRBJ2-5 | TRBV27 | TRBD1 | TGTGCCAGCAGTATGACAGGGAGTAAGGCCCAGTACTTC | CASSMTGSKAQYF
NA | TRBJ2-5 | TRBV5-1 | TRBD2 | TGCGCCAGCAGCTTGGTTGGGACTAGCGGGGGGTACCAAGAGACCCAGTACTTC | CASSLVGTSGGYQETQYF
few | TRBJ2-1 | TRBV7-8 | NA | TGTGCCAGCAGCCCCGACTATGGCAATGAGCAGTTCTTC | CASSPDYGNEQFF
NA | TRBJ2-5 | TRBV27 | NA | TGTGCCAGCAGCCCCTCGAGGTCGGCAGCGGAGACCCAGTACTTC | CASSPSRSAAETQYF
NA | TRBJ2-3 | TRBV5-1 | TRBD2 | TGCGCCAGCAGACGCCTAGCGGGAGAGGCAGATACGCAGTATTTT | CASRRLAGEADTQYF
NA | TRBJ1-6 | TRBV18 | TRBD1 | TGTGCCAGCTCACCCAACAGACAGGGGCTGAGTTCTTCACCCCTCCACTTT | CASSPNRQGLSSSPLHF